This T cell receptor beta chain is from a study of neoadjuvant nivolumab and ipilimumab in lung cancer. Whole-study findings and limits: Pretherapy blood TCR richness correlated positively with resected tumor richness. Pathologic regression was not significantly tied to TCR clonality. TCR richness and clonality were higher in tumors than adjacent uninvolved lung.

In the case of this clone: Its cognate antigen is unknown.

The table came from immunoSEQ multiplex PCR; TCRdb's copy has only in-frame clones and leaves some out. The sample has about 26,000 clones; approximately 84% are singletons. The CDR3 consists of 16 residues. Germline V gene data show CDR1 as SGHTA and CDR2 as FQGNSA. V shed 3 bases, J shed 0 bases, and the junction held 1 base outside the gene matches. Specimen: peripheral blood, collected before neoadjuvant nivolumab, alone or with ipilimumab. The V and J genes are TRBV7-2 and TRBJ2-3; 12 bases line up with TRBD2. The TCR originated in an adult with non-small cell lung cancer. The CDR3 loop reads CASSFGLAGSTDTQYF. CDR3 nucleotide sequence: TGTGCCAGCAGCTTCGGACTAGCGGGGAGCACAGATACGCAGTATTTT.